Listed below are T cell receptor beta chains from one sample, sequenced in a study of cytomegalovirus exposure and HLA in healthy donors. Clones were read by immunoSEQ multiplex PCR, and TCRdb kept only the in-frame ones, dropping some. In the table there are some 130,000 clones, about 88% of which are singletons. Sequences were obtained from PBMCs. The receptor source for this set is a woman under 30 in good health and CMV-seronegative. The CDR3 runs from the conserved cysteine through the conserved F or W. D genes are given only for firm matches. Expanded clones are given a class, and other clones once, few, many or no size at all.

>-|TRBJ1-3|-|TRBV7-9
CASGSRTAGNTIYF
TGTGCCAGCGGATCGCGGACAGCTGGAAACACCATATATTTT
>TRBD2|TRBJ2-1|-|TRBV6-4
CASSATGLALHNEQFF
TGTGCCAGCAGCGCTACGGGACTAGCTCTTCACAATGAGCAGTTCTTC
>-|TRBJ2-7|-|TRBV6-5
CASSYSGLDNSYEQYF
TGTGCCAGCAGTTACTCGGGACTGGACAACTCCTACGAGCAGTACTTC
>TRBD1|TRBJ1-1|-|TRBV29-1
CSVLGQGQNTEAFF
TGCAGCGTCCTGGGACAGGGGCAGAACACTGAAGCTTTCTTT
>-|TRBJ2-5|-|TRBV7-3
CASSLGLQETQYF
TGTGCCAGCAGCTTAGGGCTGCAAGAGACCCAGTACTTC
>-|TRBJ1-5|-|TRBV2
CASSADSYQPQHF
TGTGCCAGCAGTGCAGACAGTTATCAGCCCCAGCATTTT
>-|TRBJ2-5|-|TRBV9
CASSSGGETQYF
TGTGCCAGCAGCAGTGGAGGGGAGACCCAGTACTTC
>-|TRBJ1-1|-|TRBV4-2
CASSQENRPLVGTEAFF
TGTGCCAGCAGCCAGGAGAACCGACCCTTGGTTGGCACTGAAGCTTTCTTT
>-|TRBJ2-5|-|TRBV7-9
CASSLESSQETQYF
TGTGCCAGCAGCTTAGAATCCAGCCAAGAGACCCAGTACTTC
>-|TRBJ1-2|-|TRBV19
CASSISGGANYGYTF
TGTGCCAGTAGTATAAGCGGGGGCGCGAATTATGGCTACACCTTC
>-|TRBJ1-6|-|TRBV10-3
CAISSDRGGDSPLHF
TGTGCCATCAGTTCGGACCGGGGTGGAGATTCACCCCTCCACTTT
>-|TRBJ1-4|-|TRBV4-1
CASSPPRVMDKEKLFF
TGCGCCAGCAGTCCCCCCAGGGTGATGGATAAGGAAAAACTGTTTTTT
>-|TRBJ1-6|-|TRBV18
CASSPRNSPLHF
TGTGCCAGCTCACCCAGGAATTCACCCCTCCACTTT
>-|TRBJ1-4|few|TRBV6-1
CASSDLTVREKLFF
TGTGCCAGCAGTGATCTAACCGTTCGGGAAAAACTGTTTTTT
>TRBD1|TRBJ2-3|-|TRBV27
CASSSPGQGTDTQYF
TGTGCCAGCAGTTCACCGGGACAGGGGACAGATACGCAGTATTTT
>-|TRBJ2-3|-|TRBV5-8
CASSLGRDRIADTQYF
TGTGCCAGCAGCTTAGGGAGGGACAGGATCGCAGATACGCAGTATTTT
>-|TRBJ1-3|-|TRBV5-1
CASSLQPSGNTIYF
TGCGCCAGCAGCTTACAGCCCTCTGGAAACACCATATATTTT
>-|TRBJ2-3|-|TRBV28
CASSPYTDTQYF
TGTGCCAGCAGTCCCTACACAGATACGCAGTATTTT
>-|TRBJ1-4|once|TRBV9
CASSVAGGWTNEKLFF
TGTGCCAGCAGCGTAGCAGGAGGTTGGACTAATGAAAAACTGTTTTTT
>-|TRBJ1-4|-|TRBV4-1
CASSQIVSDLENEKLFF
TGCGCCAGCAGCCAGATCGTATCGGATCTGGAGAATGAAAAACTGTTTTTT
>-|TRBJ2-5|-|TRBV5-4
CASSSETVQETQYF
TGTGCCAGCAGCTCGGAGACCGTCCAAGAGACCCAGTACTTC
>TRBD1|TRBJ2-2|-|TRBV11-3
CASSIGPGQGATTGELFF
TGTGCCAGCAGCATCGGACCGGGACAGGGTGCGACCACCGGGGAGCTGTTTTTT
>-|TRBJ2-7|-|TRBV4-1
CASSPFGGSSYEQYF
TGCGCCAGCAGCCCATTCGGCGGCAGCTCCTACGAGCAGTACTTC
>-|TRBJ2-7|once|TRBV6-6
CASSFLTGPYEQYF
TGTGCCAGCAGCTTCCTGACAGGCCCATACGAGCAGTACTTC
>-|TRBJ2-1|-|TRBV6-6
CASSYVGGLYNEQFF
TGTGCCAGCAGTTACGTGGGCGGGCTCTACAATGAGCAGTTCTTC
>-|TRBJ2-7|-|TRBV10-2
CASSELQRGLYEQYF
TGCGCCAGCAGTGAACTACAAAGGGGTCTCTACGAGCAGTACTTC
>TRBD2|TRBJ2-2|-|TRBV14
CASSQRAGGAGELFF
TGTGCCAGCAGCCAGAGAGCGGGGGGGGCCGGGGAGCTGTTTTTT